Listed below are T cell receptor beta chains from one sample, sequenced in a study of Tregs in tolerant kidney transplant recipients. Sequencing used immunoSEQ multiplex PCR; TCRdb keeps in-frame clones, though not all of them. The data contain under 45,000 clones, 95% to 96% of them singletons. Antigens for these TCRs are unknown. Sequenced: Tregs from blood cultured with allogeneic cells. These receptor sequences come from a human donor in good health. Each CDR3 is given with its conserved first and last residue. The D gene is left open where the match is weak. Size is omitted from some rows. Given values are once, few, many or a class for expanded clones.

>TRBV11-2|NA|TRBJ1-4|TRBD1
CASSPGTGLEKLFF
TGTGCCAGCAGCCCCGGGACAGGGCTCGAAAAACTGTTTTTT
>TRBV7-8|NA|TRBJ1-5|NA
CASSFFESRQPQHF
TGTGCCAGCAGCTTTTTTGAGAGCCGACAGCCCCAGCATTTT
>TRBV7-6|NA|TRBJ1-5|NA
CASSLQGNQPQHF
TGTGCCAGCAGCTTACAAGGGAATCAGCCCCAGCATTTT
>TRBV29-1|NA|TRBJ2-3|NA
CSVESHTDTQYF
TGCAGCGTTGAATCACACACAGATACGCAGTATTTT
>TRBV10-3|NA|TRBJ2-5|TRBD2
CAISEFRNLGLAGGGETQYF
TGTGCCATCAGTGAGTTCCGAAACCTCGGACTAGCGGGAGGTGGGGAGACCCAGTACTTC
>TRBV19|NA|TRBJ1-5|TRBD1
CASSTGTGYQPQHF
TGTGCCAGTAGTACCGGGACAGGCTATCAGCCCCAGCATTTT
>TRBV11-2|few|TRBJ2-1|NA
CASSLSGGADSEFF
TGTGCCAGCAGCTTATCTGGGGGGGCCGATTCCGAGTTCTTC
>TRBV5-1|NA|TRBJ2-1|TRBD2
CASSRGLAGGDEQFF
TGCGCCAGCAGCCGGGGACTAGCGGGAGGAGATGAGCAGTTCTTC
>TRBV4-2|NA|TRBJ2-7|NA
CASSQDGQTRYEQYF
TGTGCCAGCAGCCAAGACGGCCAAACAAGGTACGAGCAGTACTTC
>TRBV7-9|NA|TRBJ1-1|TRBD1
CASSTGGWGTEAFF
TGTGCCAGCAGTACAGGGGGTTGGGGCACTGAAGCTTTCTTT
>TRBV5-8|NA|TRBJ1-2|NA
CASTSGWSLGGYTF
TGTGCCAGCACCTCGGGATGGTCCTTAGGGGGCTACACCTTC
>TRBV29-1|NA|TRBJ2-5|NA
CSVVDLTQYF
TGCAGCGTGGTGGACCTGACCCAGTACTTC
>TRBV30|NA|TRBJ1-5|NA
CAWSVLGPQPQHF
TGTGCCTGGAGTGTACTGGGGCCTCAGCCCCAGCATTTT
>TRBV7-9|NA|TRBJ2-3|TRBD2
CASSPGGGRADTQYF
TGTGCCAGCAGCCCCGGGGGGGGCCGGGCAGATACGCAGTATTTT
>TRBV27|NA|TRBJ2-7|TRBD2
CASSPFGGTSSEQYF
TGTGCCAGCAGTCCATTCGGGGGGACTAGTAGCGAGCAGTACTTC
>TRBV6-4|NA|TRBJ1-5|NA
CASSDLTDSNQPQHF
TGTGCCAGCAGTGACCTGACGGATAGCAATCAGCCCCAGCATTTT
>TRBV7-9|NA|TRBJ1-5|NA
CASSLQPNQPQHF
TGTGCCAGCAGCTTACAGCCCAATCAGCCCCAGCATTTT
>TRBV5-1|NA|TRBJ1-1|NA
CASSLWSANTEAFF
TGCGCCAGCAGCTTGTGGTCGGCGAACACTGAAGCTTTCTTT
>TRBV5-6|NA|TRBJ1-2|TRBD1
CASSLSRDRQQGYYGYTF
TGTGCCAGCAGCTTGAGCCGGGACAGGCAACAGGGTTACTATGGCTACACCTTC
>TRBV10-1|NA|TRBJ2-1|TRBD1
CASSRQGGYNEQFF
TGCGCCAGCAGTCGACAGGGGGGTTACAATGAGCAGTTCTTC
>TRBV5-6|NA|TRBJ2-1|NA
CASSLVLGNLNNEQFF
TGTGCCAGCAGCCTAGTATTGGGGAACCTAAACAATGAGCAGTTCTTC
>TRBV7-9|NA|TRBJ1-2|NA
CASSSRGAGTNYGYTF
TGTGCCAGCAGCTCTCGTGGGGCAGGGACAAACTATGGCTACACCTTC
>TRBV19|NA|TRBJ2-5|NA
CASSQGPRPETQYF
TGTGCCAGTAGTCAAGGGCCCCGACCGGAGACCCAGTACTTC
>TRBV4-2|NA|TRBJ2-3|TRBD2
CASSQTSGSTDTQYF
TGTGCCAGCAGCCAAACTAGCGGGAGCACAGATACGCAGTATTTT
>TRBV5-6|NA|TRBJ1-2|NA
CASSLLRDLTYGYTF
TGTGCCAGCAGCTTGTTGCGGGACCTTACATATGGCTACACCTTC
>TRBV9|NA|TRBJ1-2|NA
CVTEVNYGYTF
TGTGTCACGGAGGTTAACTATGGCTACACCTTC
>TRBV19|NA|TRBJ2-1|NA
CASSIAMAYNEQFF
TGTGCCAGTAGTATAGCGATGGCCTACAATGAGCAGTTCTTC
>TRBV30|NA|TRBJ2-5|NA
CAWSVTYRETQYF
TGTGCCTGGAGTGTCACCTATCGAGAGACCCAGTACTTC
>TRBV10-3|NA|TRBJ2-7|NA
CAISEGRGSNEQYF
TGTGCCATCAGTGAGGGCAGGGGCTCGAACGAGCAGTACTTC
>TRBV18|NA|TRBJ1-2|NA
CASSPRGGSSYGYTF
TGTGCCAGCTCACCACGGGGAGGGAGTAGCTATGGCTACACCTTC
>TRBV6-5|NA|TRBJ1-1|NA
CASSYGGDTEAFF
TGTGCCAGCAGTTACGGAGGGGACACTGAAGCTTTCTTT
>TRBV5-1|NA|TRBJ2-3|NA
CASSPGETTLLTDTQYF
TGCGCCAGCAGCCCGGGGGAGACTACCCTCCTTACAGATACGCAGTATTTT